This is a list of T cell receptor beta chains from one sample in a study of blood T cell repertoires in COVID-19. Profiling relied on immunoSEQ multiplex PCR, and the TCRdb table lists in-frame clones only, not all of them. The data hold about 3,800 clones, with around 90% observed a single time. Source material: peripheral blood. Source of these receptors: a man in his fifties or sixties with active COVID-19. Both conserved end residues are part of each CDR3. D genes are given only for firm matches. Only part of the rows carry a size: once, few, many, or a class if the clone is expanded.

D,V,size,J,DNA,CDR3
TRBD2,TRBV27,NA,TRBJ2-1,TGTGCCAGCAGCACCGGGACTAGCCCCTACAATGAGCAGTTCTTC,CASSTGTSPYNEQFF
NA,TRBV4-1,NA,TRBJ2-1,TGCGCCAGCAGCCACCGCGGTATAAAGGACTATGAGCAGTTCTTC,CASSHRGIKDYEQFF
NA,TRBV19,NA,TRBJ1-2,TGTGCCAGCAGAAGTGTGGGGGGGGCGTTTGGCTACACCTTC,CASRSVGGAFGYTF
TRBD2,TRBV19,NA,TRBJ2-7,TGTGCCAGTAGTCCAATAGGGACTAGCGTATACTCCTACGAGCAGTACTTC,CASSPIGTSVYSYEQYF
TRBD2,TRBV7-2,NA,TRBJ2-1,TGTGCCAGCAGCCCCCGGCCTAGCGGGACCCAGTTCTTC,CASSPRPSGTQFF
TRBD2,TRBV9,NA,TRBJ2-3,TGTGCCAGCAGCGGGACTAGCGGCACAGATACGCAGTATTTT,CASSGTSGTDTQYF
NA,TRBV13,NA,TRBJ2-7,TGTGCCAGCAGCCCGATGGGGCAGGGTACCTACGAGCAGTACTTC,CASSPMGQGTYEQYF
NA,TRBV10-2,NA,TRBJ1-5,TGCGCCAGCTGGGGGAGGGGTCCGGGGGACGGGAGCAATCAGCCCCAGCATTTT,CASWGRGPGDGSNQPQHF
TRBD1,TRBV4-3,NA,TRBJ1-6,TGCGCCAGCAGCCAAGAGAGAGGAGGGGGCGCGTTGGGATCCTATAATTCACCCCTCCACTTT,CASSQERGGGALGSYNSPLHF
TRBD1,TRBV28,NA,TRBJ1-5,TGTGCCAGCAGGACAGGGGGCGAGGGCAATCAGCCCCAGCATTTT,CASRTGGEGNQPQHF
TRBD2,TRBV27,NA,TRBJ2-7,TGTGCCAGCAGTTTATGGACGGGAGGGCCCGCCTACGAGCAGTACTTC,CASSLWTGGPAYEQYF
TRBD1,TRBV30,NA,TRBJ1-1,TGTGCCTGGACCGGGACAGGGGCCCTTTTTTGGTCGAACACTGAAGCTTTCTTT,CAWTGTGALFWSNTEAFF
TRBD1,TRBV2,once,TRBJ1-5,TGTGCCAGCAGGGGGACAGGGGGCACTCAGCCCCAGCATTTT,CASRGTGGTQPQHF
TRBD2,TRBV2,once,TRBJ2-1,TGTGCCAGCAGTGTAGGGACTAGCGGGAAGTACAATGAGCAGTTCTTC,CASSVGTSGKYNEQFF